The source of this T cell receptor beta chain is a study of shared clonotypes between healthy human individuals. Measured with immunoSEQ multiplex PCR; TCRdb has only the in-frame clones, and not every one. The sample includes approximately 1.5 million clones, around 98% of them seen just once. This TCR was sampled from a young man in good health. Sample: naive CD4+ T cells sorted from blood. As for subset: CD45RA+ positively selected.

In DNA, the CDR3 is TGCAGCGCAGCGAGCGCTTATGAGCAGTACTTC. The encoded protein is CSAASAYEQYF. The V gene is TRBV20-1, the J gene TRBJ2-7; D is undetermined. This CDR3 region has 11 residues. Germline CDR1 is DFQATT and CDR2 is SNEGSKA (reference sequence).